Each of the 17 T cell receptor beta chains below was sequenced from the same sample in a study of post-analysis software for immune sequencing data. Findings and limits, study-wide: Relative to controls, patients had a handful of TRBV segments at higher frequency, with TRBV5-6, TRBV5-1 and TRBV20-1 among these.

Prepared TCR beta cDNA libraries contained unique molecular identifiers. TCRdb analysed the PCR reads with MiXCR anew, one entry per CDR3 protein. This sample carries about 820,000 distinct CDR3 sequences, about 57% of them seen once, and the ten largest clones take over 4%. These receptors are not linked to any known antigen. The sequencing sample was made of blood. All receptors come from a girl aged 10 to 17 with multiple sclerosis.

A note on this clonotype: One end of the junction varies from germline; a read error may be responsible. The chain joins TRBV7-8 to TRBJ2-5; D gene unclear. Per germline, CDR1 SGHVS and CDR2 FQNEAQ. The CDR3 sequence is 13 residues long. As DNA, the CDR3 is TGTACCAGCAGCTTAGCCGGCGGAGAGACCCAGTACTTC. Translating gives CTSSLAGGETQYF.

This clonotype has only a few counts. The chain has TRBV7-9 and TRBJ2-1; 11 bases are shared with TRBD2. The CDR3 has 17 residues. From germline, CDR1 is SEHNR and CDR2 FQNEAQ (reference sequence). V lost 4 bases, J lost 3 bases, and 8 bases stayed unmatched. In nucleotides, the CDR3 is TGTGCCAGCAGCTCCAGAAAACTAGCGGGAGACTACAATGAGCAGTTCTTC. It yields the protein CASSSRKLAGDYNEQFF.

This chain joins TRBV19 and TRBJ2-4; 7 positions match TRBD1. The J call is doubtful: the DNA matches TRBJ2-5 better. Germline V lookup: CDR1 LNHDA, CDR2 SQIVND (reference sequence). This CDR3 has 14 amino acids. CDR3 bases: TGTGCCACCGAGGACGACAGGGCCCAAGAGACCCAGTACTTC. This encodes CATEDDRAQETQYF.

V gene TRBV12-3 or TRBV12-4 combines with J gene TRBJ2-7, with 7 bases that match TRBD1. The CDR3 sequence is 17 residues long. The V and J ends lost 5 bases and 2 bases, in that order; junction bases with no gene match: 15. CDR3 DNA sequence: TGTGCCAGCAGTCTACAGCAACGGGACAGCCTCCCCTACGAGCAGTACTTC. It encodes CASSLQQRDSLPYEQYF.

The rearrangement links TRBV7-6 to TRBJ2-7, with 11 positions matching TRBD2. V was clipped by 5 bases and J by 10 bases; unmatched bases: 13. The CDR3 runs 15 residues. Germline CDR1 and CDR2: SGHVS and FNYEAQ. The CDR3 sequence is CASSAIAGGREAQYF. CDR3 coding DNA: TGTGCCAGCAGCGCGATAGCGGGGGGGCGAGAGGCCCAGTACTTC.

The V gene is TRBV10-3, the J gene TRBJ2-3; possibly TRBD1 for D (6 bases). This CDR3 has 13 residues. CDR1 ENHRY and CDR2 SYGVKD come from the germline V gene. The ends were cut back, 10 bases at V and 2 bases at J, with 13 bases in the middle. The CDR3 sequence: CATRGQFTDTQYF. CDR3 nucleotides: TGTGCCACCAGAGGACAGTTCACAGATACGCAGTATTTT.

The table lists this clonotype with a few counts. The chain uses TRBV4-1 and TRBJ2-1, with D tentatively TRBD2 (5 bases). CDR3 length: 15 amino acids. Deletions cut 3 bases from V and 5 bases from J, with 14 bases between. Germline V gene lookup returns CDR1 MGHRA and CDR2 YSYEKL. The CDR3 coding sequence is TGCGCCAGCAGCCAGATCCCGCGGACTCACAATGAGCAGTTCTTC. This encodes CASSQIPRTHNEQFF.

In its sample, this clonotype was seen a few times. The chain recombines TRBV20-1 with TRBJ1-2; tentative D call: TRBD1 (6 bases). CDR1 and CDR2 from the germline V gene are DFQATT and SNEGSKA (reference sequence). V gave up 0 bases and J gave up 0 bases, with 14 bases separating them. The CDR3 length is 16 residues. As DNA, the CDR3 is TGCAGTGCTAGAGATGTACGGACAGCCTCTAACTATGGCTACACCTTC. It encodes CSARDVRTASNYGYTF.

V gene TRBV5-1 combines with J gene TRBJ2-5; possibly TRBD1 or TRBD2 for D (5 bases each). The CDR3 sequence is 13 residues long. Trimming stripped 6 bases from V and 7 bases from J, with 16 bases between. Germline CDR1 is SGHRS and CDR2 is YFSETQ. CDR3 residues: CASTRDVWGTQYF. CDR3 bases: TGCGCCAGCACCCGGGACGTTTGGGGGACCCAGTACTTC.

The chain joins TRBV20-1 to TRBJ2-7; D perhaps matches TRBD2 (7 bases). The CDR3 is made up of 15 amino acids. CDR1 is DFQATT and CDR2 is SNEGSKA in the germline V gene (reference sequence). V was trimmed by 6 bases and J by 0 bases, leaving 18 bases between them. CDR3 nucleotide sequence: TGCAGTGCACATTCGGGGGCTAGCGGCTCCTACGAGCAGTACTTC. Translated, it gives CSAHSGASGSYEQYF.

This clonotype has a handful of counts. The V call is TRBV7-2, the J call TRBJ2-1, with 7 bases matching TRBD2. The CDR3 covers 12 residues. Germline lookup yields CDR1 SGHTA and CDR2 FQGNSA. With 5 bases clipped from V and 9 bases from J, the junction kept 4 bases outside the gene matches. The CDR3 here is CASSQLASEQFF. As DNA, the CDR3 is TGTGCCAGCAGCCAACTAGCGTCTGAGCAGTTCTTC.

The rearrangement links TRBV29-1 to TRBJ1-1; D gene unclear. Germline V CDR1 and CDR2: SQVTM, ANQGSEA. The V gene lost 3 bases and the J gene lost 0 bases, with 11 bases spanning the gap. CDR3 length equals 14 residues. CDR3 amino acids: CSVDKYGMNTEAFF. The CDR3 bases are TGCAGCGTTGATAAATACGGGATGAACACTGAAGCTTTCTTT.

The genes are TRBV3-1 and TRBJ2-1; tentatively, D is TRBD1 (6 bases). V was shortened by 1 base and J by 8 bases, with 15 bases between the two germline ends. Looked up from germline, CDR1 is LGHDT and CDR2 is YNNKEL (reference sequence). CDR3 length equals 15 residues. The CDR3 nucleotides are TGTGCCAGCAGCCAAGTGAGAACAGGGTGGGATGAGCAGTTCTTC. Residues: CASSQVRTGWDEQFF.

This rearrangement joins TRBV20-1 to TRBJ2-7, with D possibly matching TRBD2 (5 bases). The V and J ends lost 3 bases and 2 bases respectively, with 11 bases between them. The CDR3 extends over 13 amino acids. Germline lookup yields CDR1 DFQATT and CDR2 SNEGSKA (reference sequence). The DNA of the CDR3 is TGCAGTGCTAGCAGCGGATCGACCTACGAGCAGTACTTC. It is translated as CSASSGSTYEQYF.

This chain uses TRBV20-1 with TRBJ1-2; D gene ambiguous. This CDR3 has 15 amino acids. CDR1 and CDR2 (germline): DFQATT, SNEGSKA (reference sequence). Trimming stripped 2 bases from V and 0 bases from J, with 13 bases between. The CDR3: CSARQSATANYGYTF. The CDR3 nucleotides are TGCAGTGCTAGACAGTCGGCCACCGCTAACTATGGCTACACCTTC.

The CDR3 bases are TGTGCCAGCAGCACAGGACTAGCGGGGGGCACAGATACGCAGTATTTT. Its translation is CASSTGLAGGTDTQYF. J is TRBJ2-3 and V is TRBV7-2, with 13 bases matching TRBD2. The trim removed 5 bases at V and 1 base at J, leaving 3 bases unmatched. In germline, CDR1 is SGHTA, CDR2 FQGNSA. CDR3 length: 16 amino acids. The variable domain in full, with the rest retrieved from reference TRBV7-2 and TRBJ2-3, is GAGVSQSPSNKVTEKGKDVELRCDPISGHTALYWYRQSLGQGLEFLIYFQGNSAPDKSGLPSDRFSAERTGGSVSTLTIQRTQQEDSAVYLCASSTGLAGGTDTQYFGPGTRLTVL.

The chain is built from TRBV28 and TRBJ2-4, with 7 bases aligning to TRBD2. The CDR3 runs 11 residues. Germline V gene data show CDR1 as MDHEN and CDR2 as SYDVKM. The V and J ends lost 4 bases and 9 bases, in that order; junction bases with no gene match: 0. Here the CDR3 DNA reads TGTGCCAGCAGTTGGGAGGGCATTCAGTACTTC. Protein sequence: CASSWEGIQYF.